Shown below are 15 T cell receptor beta chains from a single sample sequenced in a study of T cells in Graves' hyperthyroidism and ophthalmopathy. TCR beta CDR3 sequences were amplified from RNA transcripts. Researchers ran a first-round RT-PCR on the TCR CDR3 using the HTBI primer set. TCRdb reanalysed the multiplex PCR reads using MiXCR and keeps one entry per CDR3 protein. The sample lists about 590,000 distinct CDR3 sequences, around 14% seen once, with roughly 7.3% in the top ten. Sequenced input: blood. All receptors come from a woman between 25 and 40 years old with Graves' hyperthyroidism.

This clonotype showed up many times. CDR3 nucleotide sequence: TGCAGCGTTGCGAGGGGGCAGGGATACGAGCAGTACTTC. Its translation: CSVARGQGYEQYF. The gene calls are TRBV29-1 and TRBJ2-7; 7 bases match TRBD1. V lost 4 bases, J lost 4 bases, and 7 bases stayed unmatched. CDR1 and CDR2 from the germline V gene are SQVTM and ANQGSEA. The CDR3 is made up of 13 amino acids.

This clonotype was seen a handful of times. The chain combines TRBV18 with TRBJ2-3; no definite D call. V lost 3 bases and J lost 0, with 16 bases in between. CDR3 length: 17 amino acids. CDR1 and CDR2 from the germline V gene are KGHSH and LQKENI. The CDR3 sequence: CASSPPAKGISTDTQYF. In DNA, the CDR3 is TGTGCCAGCTCACCCCCGGCGAAAGGGATAAGCACAGATACGCAGTATTTT.

The chain joins TRBV19 to TRBJ1-2; D is unclear. The length of the CDR3 is 14 residues. Germline V lookup: CDR1 LNHDA, CDR2 SQIVND (reference sequence). Trimming left V 5 bases short and J 4 bases short, with 14 bases between. This CDR3 reads CASSSQGRVYGYTF. In nucleotides, the CDR3 is TGTGCCAGTAGTTCGCAAGGTCGGGTCTATGGCTACACCTTC.

The genes are TRBV20-1 and TRBJ1-1, with D perhaps matching TRBD1 (6 bases). The V end was cut by 5 bases, the J end by 1 base, with 8 bases between. The germline gives CDR1 DFQATT, CDR2 SNEGSKA (reference sequence). The CDR3 contains 12 residues. CDR3 in amino acids: CSADRKNTEAFF. The CDR3 DNA follows: TGCAGTGCTGACAGGAAGAACACTGAAGCTTTCTTT.

This clonotype turned up a few times. The J gene is TRBJ1-4, the V gene TRBV30; D may be TRBD1 (6 bases). V gave up 2 bases and J gave up 7 bases, with 17 bases separating them. Germline CDR1 is GTSNPN and CDR2 is SVGIG (reference sequence). The CDR3 runs to 15 residues. CDR3 loop: CAWSFRFGGAEKLFF. The CDR3 DNA reads TGTGCCTGGAGTTTCAGGTTCGGGGGGGCTGAAAAACTGTTTTTT.

The chain is built from TRBV30 and TRBJ1-2; D is uncertain. Trimming pared 2 bases from V and 5 bases from J, leaving 15 bases between. The length of the CDR3 is 14 residues. Germline-derived CDR1 and CDR2 are GTSNPN and SVGIG (reference sequence). CDR3: CAWSFLREDYGYTF. The CDR3 DNA sequence: TGTGCCTGGAGTTTTCTCCGGGAAGATTATGGCTACACCTTC.

CDR3 nucleotides: TGTGCCAGTAAGGGGGACAGGAACCCCTACAATGAGCAGTTCTTC. It translates to CASKGDRNPYNEQFF. J is TRBJ2-1 and V is TRBV19, with TRBD1 identical over 8 bases. CDR1 and CDR2 from the germline V gene are LNHDA and SQIVND (reference sequence). After removal of 7 bases from V and 2 bases from J, the junction contained 7 bases not matched to a gene. The CDR3 has 15 amino acids.

The chain joins TRBV7-9 to TRBJ1-1; no definite D call. Deletions cut 2 bases from V and 5 bases from J, with 18 bases between. The germline gives CDR1 SEHNR, CDR2 FQNEAQ (reference sequence). The CDR3 consists of 16 residues. The CDR3 is CASSLPYRLGETEAFF. In nucleotides, the CDR3 is TGTGCCAGCAGCTTACCCTATCGTCTGGGAGAGACTGAAGCTTTCTTT.

This clonotype was counted ten times or more. The V and J genes are TRBV5-1 and TRBJ2-7; D might be TRBD2 (5 bases). Germline-derived CDR1 and CDR2 are SGHRS and YFSETQ. V was shortened by 3 bases and J by 3 bases, with 19 bases between the two germline ends. CDR3 length: 16 residues. The CDR3 region is CASSSTLAGVGYEQYF. The DNA for the CDR3 is TGCGCCAGCAGCTCTACCCTAGCTGGAGTCGGCTACGAGCAGTACTTC.

The chain has TRBV6-1 and TRBJ1-6; D is possibly TRBD1 (5 bases). This CDR3 has 16 amino acids. The V end was cut by 5 bases, the J end by 7 bases, with 18 bases between. The V gene's germline CDR1 is MNHNS and CDR2 SASEGT. The DNA of the CDR3 is TGTGCCAGCAGTCGACAAGGTCTGGGGGTGAATTCACCCCTCCACTTT. Encoded protein: CASSRQGLGVNSPLHF.

This clonotype has ten or more counts. J is TRBJ1-4 and V is TRBV10-2, with D uncertain. The CDR3 loop spans 13 amino acids. Trimming cost V 7 bases and J 10 bases, with 16 bases left between them. CDR1 and CDR2 from the germline V gene are WSHSY and SAAADI. DNA of the CDR3: TGCGCCAGCAAAGATGCGGGGATCGCAAAACTGTTTTTT. Translating gives CASKDAGIAKLFF.

This clonotype was recorded a few times. This chain connects TRBV14 to TRBJ2-5; maybe TRBD1 (5 bases). Germline values: CDR1 SGHDN, CDR2 FVKESK. V lost 0 bases, J lost 5 bases, and 10 bases lay in between. This CDR3 spans 14 amino acids. CDR3 in amino acids: CASSQDPGLETQYF. CDR3 DNA: TGTGCCAGCAGCCAAGATCCAGGGCTCGAGACCCAGTACTTC.

This clonotype was counted at least ten times. The V and J genes are TRBV11-1 and TRBJ2-7; D gene ambiguous. The CDR3 is made up of 14 amino acids. Germline V gene data show CDR1 as SGHAT and CDR2 as FQDESV (reference sequence). V dropped 3 bases and J dropped 0 bases, with 9 bases sitting between them. CDR3 coding DNA: TGTGCCAGCAGCTTCTCGGGCCTCTCCTACGAGCAGTACTTC. Protein sequence: CASSFSGLSYEQYF.

Notes on this clonotype: A much more abundant neighbour one base away suggests this may be a read error. This chain joins TRBV20-1 and TRBJ2-7; D gene uncertain. V was shortened by 3 bases and J by 3 bases, with 6 bases between the two germline ends. CDR3 length: 11 residues. Germline-derived CDR1 and CDR2 are DFQATT and SNEGSKA (reference sequence). Written as DNA, the CDR3 is TGCAGTGCTAGCCAGGACTACGAGCAGTACTTC. This codes for CSASQDYEQYF.

This clonotype was recorded a few times. The chain employs TRBV15 and TRBJ2-1; D call uncertain. Trimming stripped 0 bases from V and 10 bases from J, with 10 bases between. Per the germline V gene, CDR1 is LNHNV and CDR2 is YYDKDF (reference sequence). The CDR3 sequence is 13 residues long. The CDR3 DNA reads TGTGCCACCAGCAGAGATGAGGCCTCAGAGCAGTTCTTC. Amino acid sequence: CATSRDEASEQFF.